Each of the 6 T cell receptor beta chains below was sequenced from the same sample in a study of tumor and adjacent non-tumor tissue in lung cancer. RNA was extracted from bulk tissue without any cell sorting. More than 3 cm separated this lung sample from the edge of the tumor. The library came from three nested PCR rounds adapted from ARM-PCR protocols. TCRdb itself ran the multiplex PCR reads through MiXCR, one entry per CDR3 protein. Of approximately 53,000 distinct CDR3 sequences detected, 70% to 80% appear once; the ten largest clones hold around 23%. The sample taken for sequencing was distant non-tumor lung tissue. The receptor source for this set is a woman aged 60-75 years with non-small cell lung cancer.

This rearrangement joins TRBV29-1 to TRBJ1-1, with 7 nucleotides matching TRBD1. The V gene's germline CDR1 is SQVTM and CDR2 ANQGSEA. CDR3 length: 14 amino acids. J was trimmed by 2 bases and V by 6 bases; bases with no gene match: 9. CDR3 protein: CSVTGTEDNTEAFF. The DNA for the CDR3 is TGCAGCGTCACCGGGACAGAGGACAACACTGAAGCTTTCTTT. Full variable domain (outside the CDR3, taken from reference TRBV29-1 and TRBJ1-1): SAVISQKPSRDICQRGTSLTIQCQVDSQVTMMFWYRQQPGQSLTLIATANQGSEATYESGFVIDKFPISRPNLTFSTLTVSNMSPEDSSIYLCSVTGTEDNTEAFFGQGTRLTVV.

Details on this clonotype: The junction differs from germline at one of its ends, possibly a read error. V gene TRBV5-6 combines with J gene TRBJ1-2, with D uncertain. Per germline, CDR1 SGHDT and CDR2 YYEEEE. There are 11 residues in the CDR3. CDR3 amino acids: CASSDSSAYIF. The CDR3, as DNA: TGTGCCAGCAGCGACTCAAGCGCCTACATCTTC.

A few counts support this clonotype. An end of the junction does not agree with germline; a read error may underlie this. V and J are TRBV5-6 and TRBJ2-5; weak D call: TRBD1 (6 bases). The V gene's germline CDR1 is SGHDT and CDR2 YYEEEE. This CDR3 has 15 residues. The CDR3 DNA sequence: TGTGCCAGCAGGTTCACAGGGATCAGTGGAAAGACTCAGTACTTC. Amino acids: CASRFTGISGKTQYF.

For this clonotype: One base away lies a much larger clone, so this may be a sequencing read error. The rearrangement joins TRBV28 to TRBJ1-6; D unresolved. From germline, CDR1 is MDHEN and CDR2 SYDVKM. This CDR3 contains 14 residues. The V end lost 7 bases, the J end lost 8 bases, and 15 bases lay between the germline ends. CDR3 sequence reads: CASTHGRVDSPLHF. The CDR3 region has the DNA TGTGCCAGCACACATGGACGGGTAGATTCACCCCTCCACTTT.

With regard to this clonotype: An end of the junction differs from the germline gene, which may be a read error. This chain links TRBV11-3 with TRBJ2-7; TRBD1 is a possible D gene (5 bases). CDR1 and CDR2 (germline): SGHNT, YENEEA. This CDR3 contains 14 residues. CDR3 amino acids: CASNLDTGTYEQYF. The CDR3 DNA follows: TGCGCCAGCAACTTAGATACAGGAACCTACGAGCAGTACTTT.

The chain combines TRBV11-2 with TRBJ2-3; maybe TRBD2 (5 bases). With 4 bases removed from V and 4 bases from J, the gap between germline ends came to 15 bases. Germline CDR1 is SGHAT and CDR2 is FQNNGV. The CDR3 is 15 amino acids. This chain's CDR3 is CASSSTVSSSDTQYF. DNA for the CDR3: TGTGCCAGCAGCTCCACTGTTTCTAGCTCAGATACGCAGTATTTT. Using reference TRBV11-2 and TRBJ2-3 for the parts outside the CDR3, the full variable domain is EAGVAQSPRYKIIEKRQSVAFWCNPISGHATLYWYQQILGQGPKLLIQFQNNGVVDDSQLPKDRFSAERLKGVDSTLKIQPAKLEDSAVYLCASSSTVSSSDTQYFGPGTRLTVL.